This T cell receptor beta chain originates from a study of shared clonotypes between healthy human individuals (dated by TCRdb to 2020 to 2022). With respect to the entire study: The cohort included a few men and a couple of women between 18 and 49 years of age. For each donor, CD4 naive and CD4 memory were each run on three plates, CD8 naive on two plates, and CD8 memory on one plate. To increase sequencing depth and limit assay-specific biases, TCR repertoire library preparation and sequencing were carried out by different laboratories using diverse techniques. Each donor's leukapheresis produced roughly between roughly 0.9 and 9 billion PBMCs. The study deeply sequenced blood TCR repertoires of five healthy adults to estimate repertoire size and the extent of clonotype sharing between individuals. The investigation overall reported the following: Clonotypes shared by all four sorted-subset donors showed higher generation probabilities than non-shared clonotypes. Larger estimated clonotype richness was generally found for naive subsets than for memory subsets. Pairwise subsampling led to the expectation that sequencing depth would affect the degree of clonotype sharing among donors. When several donors were compared, the shared fraction of clonotypes was 5% to 6.5% for naive CD4, approximately 3.3% for naive CD8, 2.3% for memory CD4, and under 0.5% for memory CD8. Only blood was sampled, and tissue TCR repertoires likely differ from those in blood. The small number of donors limited the genetic and exposure-history diversity represented. Incomplete sequencing was indicated by rarefaction of sorted-subset datasets, despite the large sequencing depth.

Healthy HIV-negative adults with no recently reported acute infections or vaccinations were included as donors. Only Caucasian adults living in Nashville, Tennessee, USA were represented among the donors. Magnetic negative selection was used to enrich CD4+ T cells, after which naive cells were positively selected on CD45RA and the negative fraction became the memory subset. Blood was collected by leukapheresis, and PBMCs were isolated by Ficoll-Histopaque density gradient centrifugation and then cryopreserved in liquid nitrogen vapor phase. Analytical flow cytometry was used to check the purity and quantity of each magnetically sorted T cell population. Genomic DNA was isolated from every sorted fraction and measured by UV absorbance on a Nanodrop 2000c. As concerns this clone: Its antigen remains unidentified. The sample holds no much larger clone one base away, and base qualities are not on file.

Using the deep immunoSEQ assay, multiplex PCR amplified TCR CDR3 regions from genomic DNA. Extracted genomic DNA from each cell subset was spread evenly across all wells of several immunoSEQ 96-well plates, with each plate serving as a replicate. Each replicate PCR for sorted subsets received about 210 ng genomic DNA, equal to roughly 33,000 T cell genomes. The purified libraries were quantified using a Qubit 3.0 fluorometer, sized with a Bioanalyzer 2100, and then quantified again using the KAPA Library Quantification kit. Every immunoSEQ 96-well plate was sequenced on a dedicated single-read 150-cycle Illumina NextSeq 550 flow cell. As for the original processing: Because only junctional sequences without quality scores were contained in the immunoSEQ output, filtering matching that applied to full-length reads could not be performed. Sequences were annotated with PyIR, a Python wrapper for IgBLAST v1.9, and V/J genes and CDR3 were assigned using IMGT germline references. Reads were filtered out if the reads had weak V/J assignments (E-value above 1e-6), no CDR3, stop codons, out-of-frame junctions, or ambiguous translated residues. V3J clonotypes were defined by identical inferred V gene, J gene, and CDR3 amino acid sequence. Percentage overlap between repertoires was calculated by dividing the number of shared unique clonotypes by the size of the smaller repertoire. Repertoire richness was assessed with RTK rarefaction, the Chao1 estimator, and Recon v2.1 estimates of unobserved clonotypes. Generation probabilities for all TCRbeta clonotypes obtained by the gDNA method from four donors were computed using OLGA. This immuneACCESS table, as held by TCRdb, lists in-frame sequences with V and J called but not all clones. Of the missing ones, under half trace to an unresolved V gene in checked studies; the others have no known cause. The DNA was the basis for D and trimming; V, J and clone size are from that table. The table for this sample lists over a million clones; roughly 74% of them were counted only once. The ten largest make up 0.5% to 0.65% of the sample.

A distance of 10 bases separates the germline ends of V and J, which lose 3 bases and 4 bases respectively. CDR1 and CDR2, per the germline V gene, are SNHLY and FYNNEI. The CDR3, cysteine through phenylalanine, is 14 amino acids long. The DNA shown is the 42-base CDR3, in frame from base 1. The chain links TRBV2 with TRBJ2-1, with the D gene not confidently named. Sequencing was carried out using memory CD4+ T cells from PBMCs. According to the study, the label for this sample's cell subset or site signals: CD45RA-negative fraction. The source is a man aged 18 to 29 in good health. Some clones in this sample may be carry-over from other donors' samples. In nucleotides, the sequence is TGTGCCAGCAGTGAGTTTTCCAGGTACAATGAGCAGTTCTTC. This gives the protein CASSEFSRYNEQFF.